These 30 T cell receptor beta chains were all obtained from the same sample, sequenced in a study of T cell changes during pregnancy in multiple sclerosis. Sequencing used immunoSEQ multiplex PCR; TCRdb keeps in-frame clones, though not all of them. The sample records about 100,000 clones, approximately 92% being singletons. The source was peripheral blood, collected in the second trimester of pregnancy. All receptors derive from a female donor with multiple sclerosis, enrolled in a pregnancy study.

The chain recombines TRBV25-1 with TRBJ1-4; 11 bases fit TRBD1. CDR1 and CDR2 (germline): MGHDK, SYGVNS. Trimming removed 5 bases from V and 8 bases from J; junction bases left unmatched: 10. This CDR3 is built from 16 residues. CDR3: CASSPYSGTGGEKLFF. The CDR3 bases are TGTGCCAGCAGTCCCTACTCTGGGACAGGGGGAGAAAAACTGTTTTTT.

The genes are TRBV19 and TRBJ1-2; TRBD1 matches at 8 bases. From germline, CDR1 is LNHDA and CDR2 SQIVND (reference sequence). The CDR3 contains 13 residues. The V segment lost 7 bases and the J segment 3 bases; nucleotides outside the gene matches: 4. The CDR3 loop reads CASTATGDYGYTF. As DNA, the CDR3 is TGTGCCAGTACCGCGACAGGGGACTATGGCTACACCTTC. Supplemented by reference TRBV19 and TRBJ1-2, the full variable domain reads DGGITQSPKYLFRKEGQNVTLSCEQNLNHDAMYWYRQDPGQGLRLIYYSQIVNDFQKGDIAEGYSVSREKKESFPLTVTSAQKNPTAFYLCASTATGDYGYTFGSGTRLTVV.

The chain uses TRBV28 and TRBJ1-1, with D perhaps TRBD1 (6 bases). The CDR3 has 14 amino acids. Germline lookup yields CDR1 MDHEN and CDR2 SYDVKM. Trimming cost V 6 bases and J 4 bases, with 15 bases left between them. CDR3: CASRLQGTSTEAFF. CDR3 nucleotides: TGTGCCAGCAGGTTACAGGGAACGAGCACTGAAGCTTTCTTT. Combining the CDR3 with reference TRBV28 and TRBJ1-1 gives the whole variable domain DVKVTQSSRYLVKRTGEKVFLECVQDMDHENMFWYRQDPGLGLRLIYFSYDVKMKEKGDIPEGYSVSREKKERFSLILESASTNQTSMYLCASRLQGTSTEAFFGQGTRLTVV.

The chain has TRBV18 and TRBJ2-7, with D unresolved. CDR3 size: 13 residues. With 4 bases removed from V and 6 bases from J, the gap between germline ends came to 13 bases. Germline CDR1 KGHSH, CDR2 LQKENI. CDR3 sequence: CASSLVESSEQYF. The CDR3 nucleotides are TGTGCCAGCTCACTAGTGGAGAGCTCCGAGCAGTACTTC. The variable domain in full, completed from reference TRBV18 and TRBJ2-7, reads NAGVMQNPRHLVRRRGQEARLRCSPMKGHSHVYWYRQLPEEGLKFMVYLQKENIIDESGMPKERFSAEFPKEGPSILRIQQVVRGDSAAYFCASSLVESSEQYFGPGTRLTVT.

The chain employs TRBV5-5 and TRBJ1-1, with 8 nucleotides matching TRBD1. Germline V gene lookup returns CDR1 SGHKS and CDR2 YYEKEE (reference sequence). CDR3 length: 18 amino acids. After removal of 1 base from V and 5 bases from J, the junction contained 16 bases not matched to a gene. CDR3 DNA sequence: TGTGCCAGCAGCTTGAATCCGCGGCAGGGGGCTTTGGGGACTGAAGCTTTCTTT. Amino acid sequence: CASSLNPRQGALGTEAFF.

This sequence joins TRBV28 and TRBJ2-7; 12 bases align to TRBD2. The length of the CDR3 is 15 residues. The germline V gene encodes CDR1 MDHEN and CDR2 SYDVKM. With V trimmed by 6 bases and J by 5 bases, 8 bases remained unmatched. The CDR3 sequence is CASRIGLAGFNEQYF. CDR3 DNA sequence: TGTGCCAGCAGGATAGGACTAGCGGGATTCAACGAGCAGTACTTC.

This clone showed up just a few times. A read error may produce the germline difference seen at one junction end. The rearrangement links TRBV20-1 to TRBJ1-1; D gene ambiguous. The CDR3 is 9 amino acids. Per germline, CDR1 DFQATT and CDR2 SNEGSKA (reference sequence). The CDR3 spells CSARDPLIF. DNA of the CDR3: TGCAGTGCTAGAGATCCCCTAATCTTT.

The V gene is TRBV28, the J gene TRBJ1-5; a possible D gene is TRBD1 (5 bases). The length of the CDR3 is 12 residues. Trimming left V 7 bases short and J 6 bases short, with 10 bases between. The germline V gene has CDR1 MDHEN and CDR2 SYDVKM. The CDR3 sequence: CASTSGPQPQHF. CDR3 sequence (DNA): TGTGCCAGCACCTCAGGGCCTCAGCCCCAGCATTTT.

This clone showed up many times. J is TRBJ2-3 and V is TRBV4-2; 11 nucleotides align to TRBD1. The CDR3 spans 17 residues. The germline V gene encodes CDR1 LGHNA and CDR2 YNFKEQ. With 0 bases clipped from V and 4 bases from J, the junction kept 6 bases outside the gene matches. CDR3 amino acids: CASSQDAPGQGADTQYF. The CDR3 nucleotides are TGTGCCAGCAGCCAAGATGCCCCGGGACAGGGGGCAGATACGCAGTATTTT.

This sequence joins TRBV4-1 and TRBJ2-2; TRBD2 aligns across 12 bases. CDR1 and CDR2 (germline): MGHRA, YSYEKL. V lost 4 bases to trimming and J lost 1 base; unmatched junction nucleotides: 7. The CDR3 runs to 18 residues. CDR3 DNA: TGCGCCAGCAGCCCAGAGGGACTAGCGGGTGGGAACACCGGGGAGCTGTTTTTT. It encodes CASSPEGLAGGNTGELFF.

V and J are TRBV19 and TRBJ1-5; TRBD1 is a possible D gene (5 bases). The CDR3 is 14 amino acids. Germline V gene lookup returns CDR1 LNHDA and CDR2 SQIVND (reference sequence). The V gene lost 5 bases and the J gene lost 2 bases, with 10 bases spanning the gap. The CDR3 loop is CASSFSGGNQPQHF. The CDR3 coding sequence is TGTGCCAGTAGTTTCTCGGGGGGCAATCAGCCCCAGCATTTT.

The rearrangement joins TRBV10-2 to TRBJ2-5, with 11 bases that match TRBD2. The CDR3 is made up of 17 amino acids. The germline CDR1 and CDR2 sequences are WSHSY and SAAADI. V was clipped by 0 bases and J by 5 bases; unmatched bases: 8. The CDR3 DNA is TGCGCCAGCAGTGAGTCGATAGCGGGAGGGCCGGGGGAGACCCAGTACTTC. Protein sequence: CASSESIAGGPGETQYF.

CDR3 coding DNA: TGTGCCAGCAGAACACAGGTTTCGGGCGGCACAGATACGCAGTATTTT. Protein: CASRTQVSGGTDTQYF. This rearrangement joins TRBV5-6 to TRBJ2-3, with a weak D call TRBD1 (5 bases). Germline loops: CDR1 SGHDT, CDR2 YYEEEE. The V end was cut by 5 bases, the J end by 1 base, with 17 bases between. The CDR3 totals 16 residues.

CDR3 protein: CASGLGGHLPSNQPQHF. The DNA for the CDR3 is TGTGCTAGTGGTTTGGGGGGACACCTACCTAGCAATCAGCCCCAGCATTTT. This rearrangement joins TRBV12-5 to TRBJ1-5, with a tentative D call TRBD1 (6 bases). Germline CDR1 is LGHNT and CDR2 is FRNRAP. With 1 base removed from V and 0 bases from J, the gap between germline ends came to 13 bases. The CDR3 runs 17 residues.

The chain joins TRBV5-6 to TRBJ2-2; 8 bases map to TRBD2. The CDR3 has 18 residues. Trimming took 2 bases from V and 5 from J; bases not matched to a gene: 14. Germline CDR1 reads SGHDT; CDR2 reads YYEEEE. CDR3 in amino acids: CASSFRGIAGKGTGELFF. CDR3 coding DNA: TGTGCCAGCAGCTTTCGGGGAATAGCGGGAAAAGGAACCGGGGAGCTGTTTTTT.

The genes are TRBV28 and TRBJ2-7; TRBD2 matches at 14 bases. Germline-derived CDR1 and CDR2 are MDHEN and SYDVKM. Unmatched junction bases numbered 12, after V lost 6 bases and J lost 5 bases. The CDR3 sequence is 17 residues long. In DNA form, the CDR3 reads TGTGCCAGCAGAATCCCGACCCGGACTAGCGGGAGGCACGAGCAGTACTTC. Amino acid sequence: CASRIPTRTSGRHEQYF.

The CDR3 coding sequence is TGCAGCGGGGGACTCCTTCGGGGATACAATGAGCAGTTCTTC. This gives the protein CSGGLLRGYNEQFF. V and J are TRBV29-1 and TRBJ2-1; D might be TRBD2 (6 bases). CDR1 SQVTM and CDR2 ANQGSEA come from the germline V gene. This CDR3 comprises 14 residues. V lost 7 bases and J 4 bases, leaving 17 bases between the germline ends.

This clone was observed a handful of times. The gene calls are TRBV2 and TRBJ1-1; D unclear. The CDR3 is 13 amino acids. Trimming left V 4 bases short and J 3 bases short, with 9 bases between. Per the germline V gene, CDR1 is SNHLY and CDR2 is FYNNEI. DNA of the CDR3: TGTGCCAGCAGTGTATTTCGGGACACTGAAGCTTTCTTT. Encoded protein: CASSVFRDTEAFF.

The rearrangement links TRBV11-2 to TRBJ2-2; 7 nucleotides align to TRBD1. Germline CDR1 is SGHAT and CDR2 is FQNNGV. Losses at the gene ends were 1 base for V and 6 bases for J; bases not matched to a gene: 8. This CDR3 has 16 residues. As DNA, the CDR3 is TGTGCCAGCAGCTTAGTTCCAGGGGGTATATCCGGGGAGCTGTTTTTT. It codes for CASSLVPGGISGELFF.

The genes are TRBV11-2 and TRBJ2-2; TRBD2 matches at 7 bases. The length of the CDR3 is 15 residues. The J segment lost 1 base and the V segment lost 2 bases, leaving 1 base of the junction unmatched. CDR1 is SGHAT and CDR2 is FQNNGV in the germline V gene. The CDR3 sequence: CASSLSGVNTGELFF. CDR3 in DNA: TGTGCCAGCAGCTTAAGCGGGGTGAACACCGGGGAGCTGTTTTTT.

This rearrangement joins TRBV5-1 to TRBJ2-3; TRBD2 matches 10 bases. V lost 2 bases to trimming and J lost 2 bases; unmatched junction nucleotides: 5. This CDR3 region has 16 residues. Germline CDR1 reads SGHRS; CDR2 reads YFSETQ. This CDR3 reads CASSLIAGGTTDTQYF. CDR3 sequence (DNA): TGCGCCAGCAGCTTAATAGCGGGGGGAACCACAGATACGCAGTATTTT.

The CDR3 loop reads CASSWSGTSLGQYF. For the CDR3, the DNA is TGTGCCAGCAGTTGGTCCGGGACTAGCCTCGGGCAGTACTTC. The chain has TRBV28 and TRBJ2-7; 9 bases agree with TRBD2. This CDR3 contains 14 residues. Trimming took 4 bases from V and 9 from J; bases not matched to a gene: 10. In germline, CDR1 is MDHEN, CDR2 SYDVKM.

The V call is TRBV5-1, the J call TRBJ1-1; D remains unclear. CDR1 and CDR2 from the germline V gene are SGHRS and YFSETQ. V lost 0 bases and J 2 bases, leaving 8 bases between the germline ends. The CDR3 is made up of 14 amino acids. DNA of the CDR3: TGCGCCAGCAGCTTGGGGCACCCCAACACTGAAGCTTTCTTT. Protein: CASSLGHPNTEAFF. Full variable domain (missing parts from reference TRBV5-1 and TRBJ1-1): KAGVTQTPRYLIKTRGQQVTLSCSPISGHRSVSWYQQTPGQGLQFLFEYFSETQRNKGNFPGRFSGRQFSNSRSEMNVSTLELGDSALYLCASSLGHPNTEAFFGQGTRLTVV.

The rearrangement joins TRBV27 to TRBJ2-6; D uncertain. From germline, CDR1 is MNHEY and CDR2 SMNVEV (reference sequence). The CDR3 sequence is 16 residues long. The germline V and J ends were trimmed by 4 bases and 0 bases, with 10 bases remaining between them. In DNA, the CDR3 is TGTGCCAGCAGTTCCCCCGGTCCCTCTGGGGCCAACGTCCTGACTTTC. Protein product: CASSSPGPSGANVLTF.

The V call is TRBV15, the J call TRBJ2-1, with TRBD1 matching over 8 bases. V trimming: 1 base; J trimming: 8 bases; junction bases outside the gene matches: 7. There are 15 residues in the CDR3. The germline gives CDR1 LNHNV, CDR2 YYDKDF (reference sequence). The CDR3 sequence: CATSRGRTGWDEQFF. CDR3 DNA: TGTGCCACCAGCAGAGGGAGGACAGGGTGGGATGAGCAGTTCTTC.

V and J are TRBV6-1 and TRBJ1-3; TRBD1 is a possible D gene (6 bases). V lost 6 bases and J lost 4, with 13 bases in between. Germline CDR1 and CDR2: MNHNS and SASEGT. This CDR3 is 14 amino acids long. Here the CDR3 DNA reads TGTGCCAGCAGGGGCGGGGGCGCAGGAAACACCATATATTTT. This codes for CASRGGGAGNTIYF.

V gene TRBV27 combines with J gene TRBJ2-5, with 7 nucleotides matching TRBD2. From germline, CDR1 is MNHEY and CDR2 SMNVEV (reference sequence). V was clipped by 4 bases and J by 5 bases; unmatched bases: 10. The CDR3 sequence is 15 residues long. CDR3 amino acids: CASSWGRAGVETQYF. The CDR3 DNA follows: TGTGCCAGCAGTTGGGGCCGGGCGGGAGTGGAGACCCAGTACTTC.

This chain connects TRBV6-6 to TRBJ2-1; TRBD1 aligns across 12 bases. With V trimmed by 4 bases and J by 7 bases, 8 bases remained unmatched. The germline V gene encodes CDR1 MNHNY and CDR2 SVGAGI (reference sequence). The CDR3 is 16 amino acids. CDR3 DNA: TGTGCCAGCAGTTCGACCGGGACAGGGGGCATAAATGAGCAGTTCTTC. This translates into CASSSTGTGGINEQFF.

V usage is TRBV5-8 and J usage is TRBJ2-7, with D tentatively TRBD1 (5 bases). V shed 0 bases and J shed 1 base, with 11 bases lying between them. There are 15 residues in the CDR3. CDR1 and CDR2 from the germline V gene are SGHTS and YDEGEE. CDR3 loop: CASSLGQRTSYEQYF. The CDR3 coding sequence is TGTGCCAGCAGCTTGGGACAGAGAACATCCTACGAGCAGTACTTC.

This chain uses TRBV18 with TRBJ1-2; D uncertain. The V end lost 6 bases, the J end lost 7 bases, and 12 bases lay between the germline ends. The CDR3 runs 12 residues. The germline V gene encodes CDR1 KGHSH and CDR2 LQKENI. CDR3 in amino acids: CASSFPGSGYTF. Here the CDR3 DNA reads TGTGCCAGCTCTTTTCCGGGGAGTGGCTACACCTTC.